This TCR beta chain was profiled in a study of blood T cell repertoires in COVID-19. Looking at the study overall: Acute and convalescent COVID-19 samples came from the United States, Italy and Spain. PBMCs, B-cell-depleted T cells, or T cells provided the cDNA or gDNA that made up the material.

Per the original methods: Estimation of nucleated cell counts was performed using reference gene primer amplification. The assay was immunoSEQ multiplex PCR, and TCRdb's table has in-frame clones only and misses some. V and J calls and clone size are those listed in that table; D and trimming were worked out from the DNA. The sample records roughly 30,000 clones, around 67% being singletons. CDR1 and CDR2 (germline): ENHRY, SYGVKD. V shed 6 bases and J 1 base; nucleotides not matched to a gene: 6. The CDR3 covers 14 residues. This rearrangement joins TRBV10-3 to TRBJ2-7; 7 positions match TRBD1. Sequenced sample: peripheral blood. This clonotype was sampled from a human donor in a cohort sampled during active COVID-19. The CDR3: CAIRVQGFSYEQYF. As DNA, the CDR3 is TGTGCCATCAGGGTACAGGGGTTTTCCTACGAGCAGTACTTC.